This TCR beta chain was captured by sequencing in a study of PD-L1 blockade in urothelial cancer. Templates that were synthetic TCR analogs were spiked into each PCR. TCRdb keeps only in-frame clones here, not all; method: immunoSEQ multiplex PCR. This sample has 45,000 to 60,000 clones; over 75% occur once, and the top ten carry around a sixth. CDR3 length: 12 amino acids. Study-level results: A pretreatment blood TCR clonality that fell below the median predicted better progression-free and overall survival. Larger 3-week expansion of tumor-associated blood clones was seen in durable-benefit patients.

Time point described: pretreatment peripheral blood. Patients suffered from locally advanced or metastatic urothelial carcinoma. Turning to this clone: Its antigen is unidentified.

The sequence derives from a man between 65 and 79 years old with urothelial cancer. Sequencing was performed on PBMCs, taken around atezolizumab (anti-PD-L1) treatment. This sequence joins TRBV1 and TRBJ2-1; TRBD2 was called by the table and not checked on the DNA. TRBV1 is a listed pseudogene. CDR3 sequence: CTSSQEKPQQFF. The CDR3 coding sequence is TGCACCAGCAGCCAGGAGAAGCCCCAGCAGTTCTTC.